This paragraph reports one T cell receptor beta chain. The PCR ran on 60 Vbeta and 13 Jbeta primers. Only in-frame clones appear in the TCRdb table, and some are missing; sequencing was by immunoSEQ multiplex PCR. This sample has fewer than 250,000 clones, with around 80% found just once. The source of the sample is a study of cytomegalovirus exposure and HLA in healthy donors. The CDR3 is 15 amino acids. V dropped 5 bases and J dropped 3; count of bases not matched to a gene: 5. Germline loops: CDR1 SGHAT, CDR2 FQNNGV. This chain joins TRBV11-2 and TRBJ2-3; 10 bases are shared with TRBD2. The receptor's source is a boy under 10 years old in good health and CMV-seronegative. Sequencing used PBMCs. CDR3 nucleotide sequence: TGTGCCAGCAGCGATATAGCGGGAGGAACAGATACGCAGTATTTT. This gives the protein CASSDIAGGTDTQYF.